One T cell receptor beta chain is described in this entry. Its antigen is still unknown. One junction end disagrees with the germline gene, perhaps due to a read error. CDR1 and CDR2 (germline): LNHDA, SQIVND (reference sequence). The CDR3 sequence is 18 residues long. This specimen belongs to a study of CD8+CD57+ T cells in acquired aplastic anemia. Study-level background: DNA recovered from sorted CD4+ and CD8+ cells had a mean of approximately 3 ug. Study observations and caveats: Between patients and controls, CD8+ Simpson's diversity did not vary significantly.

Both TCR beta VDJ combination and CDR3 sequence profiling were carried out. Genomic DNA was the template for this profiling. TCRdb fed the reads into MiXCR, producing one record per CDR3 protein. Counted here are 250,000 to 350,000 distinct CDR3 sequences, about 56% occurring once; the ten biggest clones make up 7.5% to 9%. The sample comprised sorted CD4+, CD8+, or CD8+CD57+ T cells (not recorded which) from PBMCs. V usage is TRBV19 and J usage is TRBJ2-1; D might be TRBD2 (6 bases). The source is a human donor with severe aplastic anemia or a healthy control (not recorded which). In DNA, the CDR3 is TGTGCCAGTAGTCTTCCCTCGGGGCGGGATATCTCCTACAATGAGCTGTTCTTC. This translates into CASSLPSGRDISYNELFF.